This T cell receptor (beta chain) was captured by sequencing in a study of CD8+ T cells in alopecia areata. The CDR3 length is 12 residues. Germline CDR1 SGDLS, CDR2 YYNGEE. V lost 2 bases to trimming and J lost 10 bases, with 10 bases between them. The authors extracted RNA and reverse transcribed it into cDNA as the sequencing template. Repertoires were generated with immunoSEQ multiplex PCR, while TCRdb's copy carries only in-frame clones and drops some. The data show roughly 100,000 clones, roughly 40% seen once. This clone was observed once. Treatment reported: oral pan-JAK inhibitor, 5-10 mg twice daily. As part of sample collection, lesional scalp punch biopsies and peripheral blood were taken from alopecia areata patients.

The chain combines TRBV9 with TRBJ2-1, with D unresolved. The source of this sequence is a human donor with alopecia areata. The sequencing here drew on CD8+ T cells sorted from blood, taken at week 24, from a patient treated with tofacitinib. In DNA form, the CDR3 reads TGTGCCAGCAGCGTCTCTCTGTCCGAGCAGTTCTTC. Translated, it gives CASSVSLSEQFF.